The T cell receptor beta chain described here comes from a study of blood T cells in healthy people across ages. The study, taken as a whole, reports: What prevented conclusive comparison of naive and antigen-experienced cells was that PBMCs were unsorted.

PCR was performed a second time for 7 to 11 cycles using a sample-barcoded 5' primer and a J-beta primer mix. A template-switch adaptor that had 12 random nucleotides put a tag on each cDNA molecule. One entry per CDR3 protein, called by TCRdb with MiXCR from the 5' RACE reads. The profile covers about 1.5 million distinct CDR3 sequences, with 35% to 45% appearing a single time and about 3.8% taken by the ten largest. A remark on this clonotype: What it binds is not known.

CDR1 and CDR2 (germline): SNHLY, FYNNEI. This CDR3 is built from 14 residues. V shed 7 bases, J shed 4 bases, and the junction held 9 bases outside the gene matches. Each sample had at least 6.5 million PBMCs isolated. The chain couples TRBV2 to TRBJ2-5; 7 bases line up with TRBD2. This clonotype was sampled from a woman under 30 in good health. The sample was blood. DNA for the CDR3: TGTGCCAGCACCCGGGACGGGGGGTTAGAGACCCAGTACTTC. Protein sequence: CASTRDGGLETQYF.